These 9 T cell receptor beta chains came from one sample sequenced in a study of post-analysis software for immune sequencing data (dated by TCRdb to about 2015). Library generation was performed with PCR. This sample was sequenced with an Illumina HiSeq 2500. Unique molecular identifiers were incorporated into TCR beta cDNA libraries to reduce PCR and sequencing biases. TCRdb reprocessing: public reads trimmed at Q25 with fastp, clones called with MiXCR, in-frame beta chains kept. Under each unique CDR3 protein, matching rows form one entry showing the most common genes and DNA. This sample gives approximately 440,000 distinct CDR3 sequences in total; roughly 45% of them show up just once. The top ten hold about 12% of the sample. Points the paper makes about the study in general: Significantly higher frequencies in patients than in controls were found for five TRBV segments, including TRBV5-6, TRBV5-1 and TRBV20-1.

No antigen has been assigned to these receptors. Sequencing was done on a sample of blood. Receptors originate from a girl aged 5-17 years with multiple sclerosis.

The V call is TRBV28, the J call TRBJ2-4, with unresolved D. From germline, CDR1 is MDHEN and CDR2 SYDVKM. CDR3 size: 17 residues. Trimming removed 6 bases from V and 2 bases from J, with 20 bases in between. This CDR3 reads CASRLAVRFGTKNIQYF. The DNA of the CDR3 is TGTGCCAGCAGGCTCGCCGTGCGGTTTGGGACCAAAAACATTCAGTACTTC.

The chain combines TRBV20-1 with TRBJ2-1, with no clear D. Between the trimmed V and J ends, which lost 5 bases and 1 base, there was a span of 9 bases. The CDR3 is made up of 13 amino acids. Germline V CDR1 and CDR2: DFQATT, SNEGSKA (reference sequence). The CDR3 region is CSASRYSYNEQFF. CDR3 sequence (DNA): TGCAGTGCTTCCCGGTATTCCTACAATGAGCAGTTCTTC.

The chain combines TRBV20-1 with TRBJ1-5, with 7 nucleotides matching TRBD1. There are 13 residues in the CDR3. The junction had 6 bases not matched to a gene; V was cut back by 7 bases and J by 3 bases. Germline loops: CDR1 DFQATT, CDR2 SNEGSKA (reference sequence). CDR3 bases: TGCAGTGTAGGACAGGCGATCAATCAGCCCCAGCATTTT. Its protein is CSVGQAINQPQHF.

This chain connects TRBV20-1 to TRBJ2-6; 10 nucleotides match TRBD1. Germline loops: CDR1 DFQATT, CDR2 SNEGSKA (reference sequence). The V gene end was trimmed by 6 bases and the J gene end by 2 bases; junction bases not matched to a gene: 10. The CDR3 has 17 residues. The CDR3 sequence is CSARLTGGFPGANVLTF. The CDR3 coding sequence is TGCAGTGCCCGTCTGACAGGGGGCTTTCCTGGGGCCAACGTCCTGACTTTC.

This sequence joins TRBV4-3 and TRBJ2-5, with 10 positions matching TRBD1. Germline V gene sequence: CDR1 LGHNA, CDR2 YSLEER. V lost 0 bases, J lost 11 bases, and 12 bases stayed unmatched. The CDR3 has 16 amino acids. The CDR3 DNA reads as TGCGCCAGCAGCCAAGATTGGAGACAGGGGGCGGAAGAGCAGTACTTC. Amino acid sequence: CASSQDWRQGAEEQYF.

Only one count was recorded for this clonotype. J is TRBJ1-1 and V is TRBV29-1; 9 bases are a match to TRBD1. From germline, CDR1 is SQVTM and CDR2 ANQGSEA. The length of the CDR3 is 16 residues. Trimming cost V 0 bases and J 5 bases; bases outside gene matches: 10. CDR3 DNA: TGCAGCGTTGAAGATGGAGGGGACAGGGCCTCTACTGAAGCTTTCTTT. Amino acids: CSVEDGGDRASTEAFF.

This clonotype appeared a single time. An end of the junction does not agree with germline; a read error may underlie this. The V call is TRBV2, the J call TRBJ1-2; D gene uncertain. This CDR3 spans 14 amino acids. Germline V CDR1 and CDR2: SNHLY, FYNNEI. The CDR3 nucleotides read TGTGCCAGTAGTGAAGAAGGGCTCAACTATGGCTACACCTTC. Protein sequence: CASSEEGLNYGYTF.

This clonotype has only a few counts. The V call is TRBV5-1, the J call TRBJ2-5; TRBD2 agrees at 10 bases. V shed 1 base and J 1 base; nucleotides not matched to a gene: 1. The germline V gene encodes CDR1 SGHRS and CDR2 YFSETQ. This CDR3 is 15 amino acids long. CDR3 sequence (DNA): TGCGCCAGCAGCTTGCGACTAGCGGGCCAAGAGACCCAGTACTTC. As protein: CASSLRLAGQETQYF.

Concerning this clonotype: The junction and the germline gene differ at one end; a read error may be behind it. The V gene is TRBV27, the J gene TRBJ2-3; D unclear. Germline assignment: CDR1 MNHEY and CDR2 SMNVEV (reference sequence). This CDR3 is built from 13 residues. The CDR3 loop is CTSSSLGTDTQYF. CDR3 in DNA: TGTACCAGCAGTTCCTTGGGGACAGATACGCAGTATTTT.